These T cell receptor beta chains were read from a single sample in a study of CD8 T cell repertoires and HIV-1 epitope variants. The repertoire was sequenced with immunoSEQ multiplex PCR; TCRdb's copy has only in-frame clones and lacks some. The sample consists of some 4,500 clones, about 64% of them appearing once. These receptors lack a known antigen. Input material: cultured CD8+ T cells derived from PBMCs. The source is a male donor with HIV. The CDR3 runs from the conserved cysteine through the conserved F or W. A D gene is named only where the DNA matches it firmly. A row's size may be missing; if present it is once, few, many or a size class.

V	D	J	size	DNA	CDR3
TRBV5-4	TRBD1	TRBJ1-5	.	TGTGCCAGCAGCCTGGACAGGGGGAGCAATCAGCCCCAGCATTTT	CASSLDRGSNQPQHF
TRBV5-4	.	TRBJ2-2	.	TGTGCCAGCAGCCCCCCTGACGGGGAGCTGTTTTTT	CASSPPDGELFF
TRBV2	.	TRBJ2-7	few	TGTGCCAGCAGTGACTACGGACAGCGCGACGAGCAGTACTTC	CASSDYGQRDEQYF
TRBV7-9	.	TRBJ1-5	.	TGTGCCAGCAGCGCCTCGGAAGGGTTGAATCAGCCCCAGCATTTT	CASSASEGLNQPQHF
TRBV6-5	TRBD1	TRBJ1-1	.	TGTGCCAGCAGACAGGGGGCAGCTGAAGCTTTCTTT	CASRQGAAEAFF
TRBV4-1	.	TRBJ1-6	.	TGCGCCAGCAGCCAAGCTCTTAATTCACCCCTCCACTTT	CASSQALNSPLHF
TRBV4-1	.	TRBJ1-2	few	TGCGCCAGCAGCCACAGAACTGGGGATGGCTACACCTTC	CASSHRTGDGYTF
TRBV9	TRBD2	TRBJ2-2	.	TGTGCCTCCTCGGGACTAGCGTCAGTCGGGGAGCTGTTTTTT	CASSGLASVGELFF
TRBV28	.	TRBJ1-4	.	TGTGCCAGCAGCCCTTCCGGGGGCGAAAAACTGTTTTTT	CASSPSGGEKLFF
TRBV5-1	.	TRBJ1-1	.	TGCGCCAGCAGCTGGACAGAGAACACTGAAGCTTTCTTT	CASSWTENTEAFF
TRBV28	.	TRBJ2-7	.	TGTGCCAGCAGTGGTGTGACCCGGGACGACGGCCACGAGCAGTACTTC	CASSGVTRDDGHEQYF
TRBV6-5	.	TRBJ1-1	.	TGTGCCAGCAGTCCGCTGGGGACATTCGGCACTGAAGCTTTCTTT	CASSPLGTFGTEAFF
TRBV12-5	.	TRBJ2-1	.	TGTGCTAGTGGTTTGGGGCTAAGGGGGTCCTACAATGAGCAGTTCTTC	CASGLGLRGSYNEQFF
TRBV7-9	TRBD1	TRBJ1-2	.	TGTGCCAGCAGCCTAGGGGACAGCGGGAGGGGTGGCTACACCTTC	CASSLGDSGRGGYTF
TRBV4-3	TRBD1	TRBJ2-6	.	TGCGCCAGCAGCCAAAGACAGGGGAGGTCTGGGGCCAACGTCCTGACTTTC	CASSQRQGRSGANVLTF
TRBV19	.	TRBJ1-1	.	TGTGCCAGTAAAACAGGAGGTAACACTGAAGCTTTCTTT	CASKTGGNTEAFF
TRBV7-8	.	TRBJ2-7	.	TGTGCCAGCAGTTTAGAATCGGGGCGGAGCGAGCAGTACTTC	CASSLESGRSEQYF
TRBV10-2	.	TRBJ1-5	.	TGCGCCAGCAGGGGGGGGGAGAGCAATCAGCCCCAGCATTTT	CASRGGESNQPQHF
TRBV27	TRBD1	TRBJ2-1	.	TGTGCCAGCAGTTTATGGACAGGGGATGAGCAGTTCTTC	CASSLWTGDEQFF
TRBV10-1	.	TRBJ2-7	.	TGCGCCAGCCGGCTGAGTATCAGGGGATCGTACGAGCAGTACTTC	CASRLSIRGSYEQYF
TRBV7-6	TRBD2	TRBJ2-1	few	TGTGCCAGCAGCTTAGCAGGACTAGCGGACAAATTCTACAATGAGCAGTTCTTC	CASSLAGLADKFYNEQFF
TRBV28	.	TRBJ2-7	.	TGTGCCAGCAGTTTAGGGGACGGTTCCTACGAGCAGTACTTC	CASSLGDGSYEQYF
TRBV14	TRBD2	TRBJ2-7	.	TGTGCCAGCAGCCAAGCCCTGGGACTAGCGGGCTCCTACGAGCAGTACTTC	CASSQALGLAGSYEQYF
TRBV28	TRBD2	TRBJ2-5	.	TGTGCCAGCAGTTTAAGAGCGGGAGCTGGAGAGCAGTACTTC	CASSLRAGAGEQYF
TRBV6-6	.	TRBJ2-7	.	TGTGCCAGCCGGGCGATCTCGTACGAGCAGTACTTC	CASRAISYEQYF
TRBV28	TRBD2	TRBJ2-7	few	TGTGCCAGCAGTTTTAGCGGGAGGGGCTACGAGCAGTACTTC	CASSFSGRGYEQYF
TRBV14	.	TRBJ2-7	.	TGTGCCAGCAGGCCCAATCTTCAATTGGGCGAGCAGTACTTC	CASRPNLQLGEQYF
TRBV7-2	.	TRBJ1-2	.	TGTGCCAGCAGCTTAGCGGGCAGCTCCGCTCTTAACTATGGCTACACCTTC	CASSLAGSSALNYGYTF
TRBV7-9	TRBD1	TRBJ2-1	.	TGTGCCAGCAGCTTCCCGGGACAGGGGTACAATGAGCAGTTCTTC	CASSFPGQGYNEQFF
TRBV30	.	TRBJ2-7	few	TGTGCCTGGAGCGGGGACGGCTACGAGCAGTACTTC	CAWSGDGYEQYF
TRBV6-6	.	TRBJ2-4	.	TGTGCCAGCAGTTCCCCCGATAGGGCCAAAAACATTCAGTACTTC	CASSSPDRAKNIQYF
TRBV30	TRBD2	TRBJ2-1	.	TGTGCCTGGAATGCGGGGGCCTACAATGAGCAGTTCTTC	CAWNAGAYNEQFF
TRBV4-1	.	TRBJ2-7	few	TGCGCCAGCAGCCGAGGGGGGCTAGCTGACGAGCAGTACTTC	CASSRGGLADEQYF
TRBV25-1	TRBD1	TRBJ2-2	.	TGTGCCAGCAGGCGATCCGGGACAGTGAACACCGGGGAGCTGTTTTTT	CASRRSGTVNTGELFF
TRBV5-6	.	TRBJ1-4	once	TGTGCCAGCAGCTTAAGTACAGACGAAAAACTGTTTTTT	CASSLSTDEKLFF
TRBV29-1	.	TRBJ2-7	.	TGCAGCGTGGGTGGACCGACGCCCGAGCAGTACTTC	CSVGGPTPEQYF
TRBV5-6	.	TRBJ1-5	once	TGTGCCAGCAGCTTGGGACAGGTCGGTCAGCCCCAGCATTTT	CASSLGQVGQPQHF
TRBV6-5	.	TRBJ1-5	.	TGTGCCAGCAGTTACTCGGCAGCGAATCAGCCCCAGCATTTT	CASSYSAANQPQHF
TRBV28	TRBD1	TRBJ1-6	.	TGTGCCAGCAGTCTCAGACAGGGTAGGAATTCACCCCTCCACTTT	CASSLRQGRNSPLHF
TRBV28	TRBD2	TRBJ2-1	.	TGTGCCAGCAGTTCAGAAATTAGCGGGAGGGCCTACAATGAGCAGTTCTTC	CASSSEISGRAYNEQFF